These 15 T cell receptor beta chains share one sample of origin, sequenced in a study of beta chain features in type 1 diabetes. Regarding the study as a whole: Among all four CD4+ subsets, Type 1 diabetes patients had TCRB CDR3s that were moderately but significantly shorter.

Their antigens are not known. The investigators reverse transcribed all of the isolated RNA, so they sequenced expressed TCRB transcripts. Sequenced by immunoSEQ multiplex PCR; TCRdb stores in-frame clones only, minus some. The sample has 200,000 to 300,000 clones; 20% are singletons. Sequencing input: naive CD4+ T cells from blood. These receptors all come from a woman in her thirties or forties with type 1 diabetes.

In its sample, this clone was seen a few times. The rearrangement links TRBV4-1 to TRBJ1-5; D call uncertain. V was pared by 0 bases and J by 5 bases, with 11 bases between. The CDR3 runs to 15 residues. Germline CDR1 reads MGHRA; CDR2 reads YSYEKL. CDR3 amino acids: CASSQDSAGYQPQHF. The DNA for the CDR3 is TGCGCCAGCAGCCAAGATTCGGCCGGGTATCAGCCCCAGCATTTT.

The chain links TRBV5-6 to TRBJ1-6; the match to TRBD1 covers 8 bases. The CDR3 has 16 amino acids. CDR1 is SGHDT and CDR2 is YYEEEE in the germline V gene. V shed 0 bases, J shed 6 bases, and the junction held 5 bases outside the gene matches. CDR3 coding DNA: TGTGCCAGCAGCTTGGCCAGGGGGCTAGGTAATTCACCCCTCCACTTT. Its protein product is CASSLARGLGNSPLHF.

The J gene is TRBJ2-6, the V gene TRBV2; 12 positions agree with TRBD1. This CDR3 contains 16 residues. V was clipped by 5 bases and J by 2 bases; unmatched bases: 1. The germline CDR1 and CDR2 sequences are SNHLY and FYNNEI. CDR3 sequence reads: CASSRDRGPGANVLTF. For the CDR3, the DNA is TGTGCCAGCAGTCGGGACAGGGGGCCTGGGGCCAACGTCCTGACTTTC. Looking up the rest from reference TRBV2 and TRBJ2-6 gives the full variable domain: EPEVTQTPSHQVTQMGQEVILRCVPISNHLYFYWYRQILGQKVEFLVSFYNNEISEKSEIFDDQFSVERPDGSNFTLKIRSTKLEDSAMYFCASSRDRGPGANVLTFGAGSRLTVL.

CDR3 sequence reads: CASTHSGTEYEQYF. The CDR3 DNA is TGTGCCAGCACCCACTCCGGGACAGAGTACGAGCAGTACTTC. The chain couples TRBV5-6 to TRBJ2-7; 7 positions match TRBD1. The trim removed 6 bases at V and 4 bases at J, leaving 10 bases unmatched. This CDR3 has 14 amino acids. Germline V gene sequence: CDR1 SGHDT, CDR2 YYEEEE.

CDR3 residues: CASSSPVVYEQYF. CDR3 bases: TGTGCCAGCAGTTCCCCGGTCGTTTACGAGCAGTACTTC. The gene calls are TRBV6-5 and TRBJ2-7; D not certain. Deletions cut 4 bases from V and 4 bases from J, with 11 bases between. This CDR3 has 13 residues. CDR1 is MNHEY and CDR2 is SVGAGI in the germline V gene.

This clone was recorded a few times. The genes are TRBV6-1 and TRBJ2-3; tentative D call: TRBD1 (5 bases). V lost 8 bases and J lost 2, with 14 bases in between. Germline-derived CDR1 and CDR2 are MNHNS and SASEGT. This CDR3 contains 14 residues. The CDR3 DNA sequence: TGTGCCAGCTCAAAGGGCAGGGTCACAGATACGCAGTATTTT. It translates to CASSKGRVTDTQYF.

The V gene is TRBV18, the J gene TRBJ2-5; 9 nucleotides match TRBD2. The CDR3 is made up of 13 amino acids. CDR1 is KGHSH, CDR2 LQKENI, per germline. V lost 4 bases to trimming and J lost 4 bases; unmatched junction nucleotides: 1. The CDR3 loop is CASSQTSGETQYF. As DNA, the CDR3 is TGTGCCAGCTCACAGACTAGCGGAGAGACCCAGTACTTC.

In this sample, this clone turned up a few times. The V and J genes are TRBV4-1 and TRBJ2-7; 8 bases are shared with TRBD1. The CDR3 has 15 amino acids. Germline lookup yields CDR1 MGHRA and CDR2 YSYEKL. The J segment lost 3 bases and the V segment lost 3 bases, leaving 7 bases of the junction unmatched. The CDR3 loop is CASSHILTGGYEQYF. CDR3 nucleotides: TGCGCCAGCAGCCATATCCTAACAGGGGGCTACGAGCAGTACTTC.

In this sample, this clone turned up a few times. The chain links TRBV14 to TRBJ2-3; possibly TRBD2 for D (5 bases). V was clipped by 6 bases and J by 6 bases, with 13 bases between them. The CDR3 loop spans 13 amino acids. The germline V gene encodes CDR1 SGHDN and CDR2 FVKESK. The CDR3 is CASSELAEDTQYF. DNA of the CDR3: TGTGCCAGCAGTGAGCTAGCCGAGGATACGCAGTATTTT.

V usage is TRBV2 and J usage is TRBJ1-1, with D tentatively TRBD1 (5 bases). The ends were cut back, 2 bases at V and 1 base at J, with 8 bases in the middle. The CDR3 is 14 residues long. Germline V gene lookup returns CDR1 SNHLY and CDR2 FYNNEI. CDR3 sequence: CASSEQQGNTEAFF. In nucleotides, the CDR3 is TGTGCCAGCAGTGAACAGCAGGGGAACACTGAAGCTTTCTTT.

This clone was detected a few times. This chain joins TRBV4-1 and TRBJ2-1; 7 nucleotides match TRBD1. The junction had 7 bases not matched to a gene; V was cut back by 1 base and J by 4 bases. Germline V gene lookup returns CDR1 MGHRA and CDR2 YSYEKL. The CDR3 extends over 16 amino acids. The DNA of the CDR3 is TGCGCCAGCAGCCAAGGCCTGGGCAGGGGGTACAATGAGCAGTTCTTC. This translates into CASSQGLGRGYNEQFF.

CDR3 in amino acids: CASSLALASIYEQYF. The CDR3 nucleotides are TGTGCCAGCAGCTTAGCGCTAGCGTCGATCTACGAGCAGTACTTC. This rearrangement joins TRBV7-2 to TRBJ2-7; D perhaps matches TRBD2 (6 bases). CDR3 length: 15 residues. Germline V gene lookup returns CDR1 SGHTA and CDR2 FQGNSA. Trimming took off 0 bases at V and 3 bases at J, with 12 bases between the two ends.

This clone occurred a few times. The chain is built from TRBV10-3 and TRBJ1-2, with D unresolved. Trimming left V 6 bases short and J 1 base short, with 3 bases between. The CDR3 length is 11 residues. Germline CDR1 ENHRY, CDR2 SYGVKD. The CDR3 reads CAISGNYGYTF. The CDR3 DNA sequence: TGTGCCATCAGCGGTAACTATGGCTACACCTTC.

CDR3 residues: CASTLDGLGPYEQYF. The CDR3 region has the DNA TGTGCCAGCACCCTGGACGGACTTGGGCCCTACGAGCAGTACTTC. The rearrangement uses TRBV7-2 and TRBJ2-7, with a weak D call TRBD2 (5 bases). CDR1 and CDR2 (germline): SGHTA, FQGNSA. This CDR3 has 15 amino acids. V dropped 7 bases and J dropped 2 bases, with 18 bases sitting between them.

V is TRBV5-1 and J is TRBJ2-5; 12 nucleotides match TRBD2. Losses at the gene ends were 0 bases for V and 3 bases for J; bases not matched to a gene: 3. Germline V gene data show CDR1 as SGHRS and CDR2 as YFSETQ. The CDR3 is 16 amino acids. CDR3 sequence reads: CASSLGLAGVEETQYF. CDR3 in DNA: TGCGCCAGCAGCTTGGGACTAGCGGGAGTAGAAGAGACCCAGTACTTC.